This TCR beta chain is drawn from a study of blood T cell repertoires in COVID-19. V was clipped by 2 bases and J by 4 bases, with 5 bases between them. The CDR3 has 12 amino acids. Germline CDR1 is SGHTA and CDR2 is FQGNSA. Here immunoSEQ multiplex PCR was the method, and the copy in TCRdb shows in-frame clones only, minus some. Among under 200,000 clones listed, approximately 90% were seen once. The TCR originated in a woman between 40 and 50 years old in a cohort exposed to, infected with or recovered from COVID-19 (not recorded which). Sample: PBMCs or T cells enriched from blood (not recorded which). The chain recombines TRBV7-2 with TRBJ2-5, with unresolved D. CDR3 coding DNA: TGTGCCAGCAGCTTATTGCGAGAGACCCAGTACTTC. Translation gives CASSLLRETQYF.